Listed below are T cell receptor beta chains from one sample, sequenced in a study of blood T cell repertoires in COVID-19. Clones were read by immunoSEQ multiplex PCR, and TCRdb kept only the in-frame ones, dropping some. The table shows under 150,000 clones, with around 73% occurring only once. Material for sequencing was peripheral blood. These receptor sequences come from a woman aged 45-65 years with active or convalescent COVID-19. Both conserved end residues are trimmed from each CDR3. Fields, in order: clone size, J gene, V gene, CDR3 protein. Clone size is shown for a subset of rows, as once, few, many or a class of expanded clone.

. | TRBJ2-2 | TRBV7-3 | ASSLGTGGPRGTGELF
once | TRBJ1-6 | TRBV7-2 | ASSLVGSPPLH
few | TRBJ2-2 | TRBV6-5 | ASSWGTLTGELF
. | TRBJ2-3 | TRBV9 | ASSARAGQVTDTQY
. | TRBJ1-2 | TRBV5-4 | ASSSGQGDGYT
. | TRBJ2-5 | TRBV25-1 | ASSEWGQGNQETQY
. | TRBJ1-2 | TRBV5-1 | ASSYQGAVDYGYT
. | TRBJ2-7 | TRBV18 | ASSPRTAYEQY
. | TRBJ1-5 | TRBV4-2 | ASSQGLDRERGQPQH
. | TRBJ2-3 | TRBV27 | ASSGQGGDTQY
. | TRBJ1-4 | TRBV2 | ASSADRTNEKLF
few | TRBJ2-1 | TRBV20-1 | SASPGWGPTMSREQF
. | TRBJ2-7 | TRBV15 | ATSRDPAQGYEQY
few | TRBJ1-4 | TRBV27 | ASSGRLRILF
. | TRBJ1-2 | TRBV2 | ASRQWTENYGYT
. | TRBJ2-3 | TRBV7-2 | ASSFAPQGDTQY
. | TRBJ2-5 | TRBV19 | ASSLTGGKANETQY
. | TRBJ2-1 | TRBV7-9 | ASRPVRGRAYEQF
. | TRBJ2-7 | TRBV19 | ASSIQANVYEQY
. | TRBJ1-2 | TRBV7-2 | ASSPRQGTAYGYT
. | TRBJ1-1 | TRBV7-9 | ASSLAMGGTEAF
. | TRBJ1-2 | TRBV4-3 | ASSQDWTGNGYT
. | TRBJ2-1 | TRBV18 | ASSMTGTSVDEQF
few | TRBJ2-7 | TRBV19 | ASSRGQGPYEQY
few | TRBJ2-2 | TRBV7-9 | ASSQGQVSTGELF
. | TRBJ2-7 | TRBV5-4 | ASSVDRSSYEQY